The present T cell receptor (beta chain) was sequenced within a study of T cell responses to AZD1222 COVID-19 vaccine. V lost 0 bases, J lost 2 bases, and 2 bases stayed unmatched. Germline values: CDR1 SGHRS, CDR2 YFSETQ. The CDR3 runs 15 residues. The assay was immunoSEQ multiplex PCR, and TCRdb's table has in-frame clones only and misses some. The profile covers 90,000 to 150,000 clones, with roughly 87% appearing a single time and just over 2.5% taken by the ten largest. This chain links TRBV5-1 with TRBJ2-5; 9 bases fit TRBD1. This clonotype was sampled from an adult who received the AZD1222 COVID-19 vaccine. The sample in question was peripheral blood, obtained 28 days after the second AZD1222 dose. The CDR3 protein is CASSLAGTGQETQYF. Here the CDR3 DNA reads TGCGCCAGCAGCTTGGCCGGGACAGGGCAAGAGACCCAGTACTTC.